This T cell receptor (beta chain) came from a study of T cell responses to AZD1222 COVID-19 vaccine. Germline V gene data show CDR1 as SNHLY and CDR2 as FYNNEI. V lost 6 bases, J lost 8 bases, and 11 bases stayed unmatched. This CDR3 comprises 15 residues. The repertoire was sequenced with immunoSEQ multiplex PCR; TCRdb's copy has only in-frame clones and lacks some. The sample includes roughly 150,000 clones, roughly 90% of them seen just once. The sequence derives from an adult who received the AZD1222 COVID-19 vaccine. Sequenced here: peripheral blood, sampled 28 days after the second AZD1222 dose. J is TRBJ1-1 and V is TRBV2; TRBD1 matches 11 bases. The CDR3 sequence: CASRELRTGGFEAFF. CDR3 DNA sequence: TGTGCCAGCAGAGAACTAAGGACAGGGGGCTTCGAAGCTTTCTTT.